The 2 T cell receptor beta chains below all came from one sample that was sequenced in a study of blood T cell repertoires in COVID-19. The protocol was immunoSEQ multiplex PCR, while the TCRdb copy is restricted to in-frame clones and leaves out a portion. The sample lists about 74,000 clones, 84% occurring once. Source material: peripheral blood. The receptors derive from a man in his 70s with acute or convalescent COVID-19.

V and J are TRBV6-2 or TRBV6-3 and TRBJ1-1; unclear D gene. Trimming left V 0 bases short and J 1 base short, with 12 bases between. This CDR3 is built from 16 residues. Germline CDR1 MNHEY, CDR2 SVGEGT. In nucleotides, the CDR3 is TGTGCCAGCAGTTACTCGCCAGGAGCGGGGAACACTGAAGCTTTCTTT. Translation: CASSYSPGAGNTEAFF.

This chain joins TRBV19 and TRBJ2-2, with 13 bases fitting TRBD2. CDR3 length: 16 residues. Trimming at V came to 4 bases and at J to 5 bases, leaving 4 bases not matched to a gene. Germline V gene lookup returns CDR1 LNHDA and CDR2 SQIVND (reference sequence). The CDR3 region has the DNA TGTGCCAGTAGTACCCGGGGACTAGCGGGAACCGGGGAGCTGTTTTTT. This translates into CASSTRGLAGTGELFF.